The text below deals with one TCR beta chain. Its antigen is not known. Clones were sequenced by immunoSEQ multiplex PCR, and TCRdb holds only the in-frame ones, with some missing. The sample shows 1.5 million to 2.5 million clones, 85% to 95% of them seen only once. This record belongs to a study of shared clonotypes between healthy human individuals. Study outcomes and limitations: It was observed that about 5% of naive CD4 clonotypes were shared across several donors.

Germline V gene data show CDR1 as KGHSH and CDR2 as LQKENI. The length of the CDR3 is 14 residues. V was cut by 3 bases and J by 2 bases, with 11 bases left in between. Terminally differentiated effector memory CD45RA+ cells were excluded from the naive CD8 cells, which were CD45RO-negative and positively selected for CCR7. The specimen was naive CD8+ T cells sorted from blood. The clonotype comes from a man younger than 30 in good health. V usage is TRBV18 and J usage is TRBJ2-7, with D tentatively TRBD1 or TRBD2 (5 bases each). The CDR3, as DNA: TGTGCCAGCTCACCGGAGAGGGGAACCTACGAGCAGTACTTC. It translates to CASSPERGTYEQYF.